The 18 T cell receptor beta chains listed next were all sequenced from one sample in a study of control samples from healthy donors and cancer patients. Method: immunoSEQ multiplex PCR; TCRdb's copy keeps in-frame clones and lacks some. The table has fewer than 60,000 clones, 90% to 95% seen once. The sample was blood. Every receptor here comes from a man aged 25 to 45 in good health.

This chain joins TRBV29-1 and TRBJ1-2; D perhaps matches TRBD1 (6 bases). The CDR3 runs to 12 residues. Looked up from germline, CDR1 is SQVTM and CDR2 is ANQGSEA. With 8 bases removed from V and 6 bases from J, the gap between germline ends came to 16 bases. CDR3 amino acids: CSTELRGDGYTF. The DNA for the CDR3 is TGCAGCACAGAGCTAAGGGGGGATGGCTACACCTTC.

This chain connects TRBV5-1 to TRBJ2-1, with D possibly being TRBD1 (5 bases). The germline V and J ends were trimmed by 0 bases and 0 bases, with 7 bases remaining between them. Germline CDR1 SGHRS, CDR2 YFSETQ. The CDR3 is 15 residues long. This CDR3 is CASSLEQASYNEQFF. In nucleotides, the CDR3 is TGCGCCAGCAGCTTGGAACAGGCCTCCTACAATGAGCAGTTCTTC.

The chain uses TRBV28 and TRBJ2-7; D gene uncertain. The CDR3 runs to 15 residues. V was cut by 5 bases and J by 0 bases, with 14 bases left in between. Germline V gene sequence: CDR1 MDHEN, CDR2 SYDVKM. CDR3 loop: CASSGWASTSYEQYF. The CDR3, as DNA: TGTGCCAGCAGTGGGTGGGCGTCTACCTCCTACGAGCAGTACTTC.

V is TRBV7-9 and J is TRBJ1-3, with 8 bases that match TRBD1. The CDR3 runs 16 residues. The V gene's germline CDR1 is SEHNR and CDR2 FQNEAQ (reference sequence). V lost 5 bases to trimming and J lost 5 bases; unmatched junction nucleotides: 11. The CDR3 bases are TGTGCCAGCAGCCACCGGACAGGGATTATTAGAAACACCATATATTTT. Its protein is CASSHRTGIIRNTIYF.

The CDR3 loop is CASSQYRGSSYGYTF. CDR3 nucleotides: TGCGCCAGCAGCCAGTACAGGGGTTCCTCTTATGGCTACACCTTC. The chain uses TRBV4-3 and TRBJ1-2; 7 nucleotides agree with TRBD1. After removal of 3 bases from V and 5 bases from J, the junction contained 9 bases not matched to a gene. The germline V gene encodes CDR1 LGHNA and CDR2 YSLEER. The length of the CDR3 is 15 residues.

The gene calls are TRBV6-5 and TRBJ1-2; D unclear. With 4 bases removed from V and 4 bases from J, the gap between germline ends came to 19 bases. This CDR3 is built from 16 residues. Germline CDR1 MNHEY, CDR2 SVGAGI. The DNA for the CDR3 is TGTGCCAGCAGTTTCGTAAGGGAGATCGGAAGCTATGGCTACACCTTC. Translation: CASSFVREIGSYGYTF.

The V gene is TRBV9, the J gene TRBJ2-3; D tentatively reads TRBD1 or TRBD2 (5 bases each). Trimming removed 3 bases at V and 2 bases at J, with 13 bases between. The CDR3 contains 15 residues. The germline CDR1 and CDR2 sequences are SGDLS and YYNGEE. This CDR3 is CASSEREGSTDTQYF. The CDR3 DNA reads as TGTGCCAGCAGCGAGAGAGAGGGGTCCACAGATACGCAGTATTTT.

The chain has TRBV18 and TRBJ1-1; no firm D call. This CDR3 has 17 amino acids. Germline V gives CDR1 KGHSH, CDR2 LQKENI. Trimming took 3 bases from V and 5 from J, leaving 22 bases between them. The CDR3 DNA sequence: TGTGCCAGCTCACCTATGACTAACCGGGCCAGAGGTACTGAAGCTTTCTTT. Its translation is CASSPMTNRARGTEAFF.

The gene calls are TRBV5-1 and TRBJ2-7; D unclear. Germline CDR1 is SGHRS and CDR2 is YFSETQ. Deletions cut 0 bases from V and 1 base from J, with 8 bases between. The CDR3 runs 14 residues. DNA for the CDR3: TGCGCCAGCAGCTTGGGCCGATATTCCTACGAGCAGTACTTC. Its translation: CASSLGRYSYEQYF.

The CDR3 bases are TGTGCCAGTAGGAGACAGGGTTCATATGGCTACACCTTC. Its translation is CASRRQGSYGYTF. This rearrangement joins TRBV19 to TRBJ1-2, with TRBD1 matching over 7 bases. J lost 5 bases, V lost 6 bases, and 6 bases had no gene match. The CDR3 runs to 13 residues. Per germline, CDR1 LNHDA and CDR2 SQIVND (reference sequence).

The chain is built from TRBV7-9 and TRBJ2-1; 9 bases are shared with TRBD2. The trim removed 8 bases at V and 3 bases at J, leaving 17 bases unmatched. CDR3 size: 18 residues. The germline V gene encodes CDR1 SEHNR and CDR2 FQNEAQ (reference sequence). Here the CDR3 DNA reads TGTGCCAGCCCCCCATTAGTAGCGGGAGTGAGTGGCTACAATGAGCAGTTCTTC. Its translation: CASPPLVAGVSGYNEQFF.

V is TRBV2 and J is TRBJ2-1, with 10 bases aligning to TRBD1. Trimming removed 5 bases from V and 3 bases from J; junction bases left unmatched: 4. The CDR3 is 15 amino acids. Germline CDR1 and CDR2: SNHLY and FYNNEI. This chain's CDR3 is CASSSTGGHYNEQFF. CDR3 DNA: TGTGCCAGCAGTTCGACAGGGGGCCACTACAATGAGCAGTTCTTC.

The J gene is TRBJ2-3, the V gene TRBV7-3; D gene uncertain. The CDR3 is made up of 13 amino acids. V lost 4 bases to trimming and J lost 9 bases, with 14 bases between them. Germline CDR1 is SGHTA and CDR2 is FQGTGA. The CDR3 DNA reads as TGTGCCAGCAGCTCCCAGGAAACCGGGACGCAGTATTTT. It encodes CASSSQETGTQYF.

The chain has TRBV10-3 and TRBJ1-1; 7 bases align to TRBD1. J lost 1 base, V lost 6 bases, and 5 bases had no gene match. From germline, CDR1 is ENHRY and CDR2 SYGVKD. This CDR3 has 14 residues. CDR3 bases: TGTGCCATCAGGGGGACAGCGAAGAACACTGAAGCTTTCTTT. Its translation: CAIRGTAKNTEAFF.

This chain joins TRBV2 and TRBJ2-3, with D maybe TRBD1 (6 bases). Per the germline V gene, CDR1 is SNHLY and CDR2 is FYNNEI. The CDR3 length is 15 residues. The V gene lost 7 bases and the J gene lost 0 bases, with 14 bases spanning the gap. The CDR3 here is CASTWTDPSTDTQYF. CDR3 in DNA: TGTGCCAGCACGTGGACAGACCCTAGCACAGATACGCAGTATTTT. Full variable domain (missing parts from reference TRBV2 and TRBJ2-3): EPEVTQTPSHQVTQMGQEVILRCVPISNHLYFYWYRQILGQKVEFLVSFYNNEISEKSEIFDDQFSVERPDGSNFTLKIRSTKLEDSAMYFCASTWTDPSTDTQYFGPGTRLTVL.

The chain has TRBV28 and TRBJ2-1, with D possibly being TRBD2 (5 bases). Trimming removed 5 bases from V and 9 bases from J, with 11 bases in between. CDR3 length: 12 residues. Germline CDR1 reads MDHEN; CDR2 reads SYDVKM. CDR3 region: CASSGRRVEQFF. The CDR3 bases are TGTGCCAGCAGTGGACGGCGGGTTGAGCAGTTCTTC.

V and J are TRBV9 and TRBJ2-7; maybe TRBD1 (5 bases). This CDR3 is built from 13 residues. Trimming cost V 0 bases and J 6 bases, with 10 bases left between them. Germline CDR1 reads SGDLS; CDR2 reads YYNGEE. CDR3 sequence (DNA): TGTGCCAGCAGCGTAGAGGGGCCCACCGAGCAGTACTTC. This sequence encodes CASSVEGPTEQYF.

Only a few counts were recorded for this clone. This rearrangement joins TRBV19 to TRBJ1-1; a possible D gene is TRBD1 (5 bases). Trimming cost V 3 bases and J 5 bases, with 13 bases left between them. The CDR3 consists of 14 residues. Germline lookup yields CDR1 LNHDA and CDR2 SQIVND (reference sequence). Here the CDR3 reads CASSMRVWGTEAFF. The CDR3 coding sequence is TGTGCCAGTAGTATGCGGGTGTGGGGGACTGAAGCTTTCTTT.